This is a list of T cell receptor beta chains from one sample in a study of monozygotic twins with inflammatory bowel disease. TCRdb re-analyzed the 5' RACE reads; it lists each CDR3 protein once, without DNA. The sample spans some 400,000 distinct CDR3 sequences; the ten largest clones claim about 2.2%. Sequences were obtained from blood. These receptors were collected from a human donor with ulcerative colitis or Crohn's disease, or a healthy co-twin of an affected twin (not recorded which). Each CDR3 is given with its conserved first and last residue.

CDR3 protein,J gene,V gene
CASSPGGKETQYF,TRBJ2-5,TRBV7-2
CASSLTGIGNQPQHF,TRBJ1-5,TRBV6-1
CASSLSTAAGGYTF,TRBJ1-2,TRBV5-4
CASSSGTFFSYEQYF,TRBJ2-7,TRBV5-1
CASSYSNGNPLYEQYF,TRBJ2-7,TRBV6-2/TRBV6-3
CASSLVRAEGTGELFF,TRBJ2-2,TRBV5-1
CSAPYQRDADTQYF,TRBJ2-3,TRBV20-1
CASSQSRQGNRTISGKNIQYF,TRBJ2-4,TRBV23-1
CASSWDRANHQPQHF,TRBJ1-5,TRBV6-4
CASFRWGAGNEQFF,TRBJ2-1,TRBV5-1
CASSPQGSPSTEAFF,TRBJ1-1,TRBV7-9
CASSLVASVDTQYF,TRBJ2-3,TRBV11-2
CASSLGLGRYEQYF,TRBJ2-7,TRBV12-3/TRBV12-4
CASSTTADPSTDTQYF,TRBJ2-3,TRBV9
CASSEGRALDYGYTF,TRBJ1-2,TRBV2
CASSLTGTLSSYEQYF,TRBJ2-7,TRBV5-1
CASSRATGSLNEQFF,TRBJ2-1,TRBV7-3
CASSLEGSSNQPQHF,TRBJ1-5,TRBV12-3/TRBV12-4
CASSEGQSNQPQHF,TRBJ1-5,TRBV6-1
CASSLGVDRANTEAFF,TRBJ1-1,TRBV5-1
CASSLNTGGLNTEAFF,TRBJ1-1,TRBV7-2
CSARDFREDSSYEQYF,TRBJ2-7,TRBV20-1
CASKAQGYGEQFF,TRBJ2-1,TRBV12-3/TRBV12-4
CSARQDRTQPQHF,TRBJ1-5,TRBV20-1
CASSPGLAEGYNEQFF,TRBJ2-1,TRBV5-1
CASTEGVWGNTEAFF,TRBJ1-1,TRBV19
CASSAGTGTYEQYF,TRBJ2-7,TRBV4-3
CASSSPGGFNQPQHF,TRBJ1-5,TRBV28
CASSSYSSSTDTQYF,TRBJ2-3,TRBV7-9